The rows below give T cell receptor beta chains drawn from one sample of a study of blood T cell repertoires in COVID-19. Generated by immunoSEQ multiplex PCR, the TCRdb table keeps only in-frame clones and is missing some. This sample has around 56,000 clones, with 70% to 90% found just once. Sequences were obtained from peripheral blood. The receptor source for this set is a man in his 60s with acute or convalescent COVID-19. Each CDR3 is given with its conserved first and last residue. D genes are given only for firm matches. Size values are once, few and many counts, or a class for expanded clones, and some rows have none.

>-|few|TRBV6-5|TRBJ1-2
TGTGCCAGCAGTTACAGGGCGGGAAACTATGGCTACACCTTC
CASSYRAGNYGYTF
>TRBD1|-|TRBV5-5|TRBJ2-2
TGTGCCAGCAGCCCTCGGACAGGCCTGAACACCGGGGAGCTGTTTTTT
CASSPRTGLNTGELFF
>-|-|TRBV2|TRBJ1-3
TGTGCCAGCAGTTATGAGAGTAGAGGTGGAAACACCATATATTTT
CASSYESRGGNTIYF
>-|once|TRBV19|TRBJ1-2
TGTGCCAGTACTCGGGAGCTGTCTCCTGGCTACACCTTC
CASTRELSPGYTF
>-|-|TRBV19|TRBJ1-1
TGTGCCAGTAGAGACAGTGACACTGAAGCTTTCTTT
CASRDSDTEAFF
>-|-|TRBV6-5|TRBJ1-5
TGTGCCTCGGGGGAGAAAGGAAATCAGCCCCAGCATTTT
CASGEKGNQPQHF
>-|-|TRBV21-1|TRBJ1-1
TGTGCCAGCAGCAAACCCAATTTTTCGTCAGTAAACACTGAAGCTTTCTTT
CASSKPNFSSVNTEAFF
>TRBD1|-|TRBV7-3|TRBJ1-2
TGTGCCAGCAGCTCCGGGACAGGGGGCTTCTATGGCTACACCTTC
CASSSGTGGFYGYTF
>TRBD1|-|TRBV2|TRBJ1-4
TGTGCCAGCAGGGGGACGCAGGGGGCTTATGAAAAACTGTTTTTT
CASRGTQGAYEKLFF
>-|-|TRBV6-6|TRBJ1-1
TGTGCCAGCAGTTACTCAGGGGAAGGAGCTTTCTTT
CASSYSGEGAFF
>TRBD1|-|TRBV2|TRBJ2-1
TGTGCCAGCAACAAGGCCCCGACAGGGATCGATGAGCAGTTCTTC
CASNKAPTGIDEQFF
>-|once|TRBV2|TRBJ1-4
TGTGCCAGCAAGAGGGACTGGAGAGAAAAACTGTTTTTT
CASKRDWREKLFF
>TRBD1|-|TRBV6-5|TRBJ1-2
TGTGCCAGCAGACCTCAGGGGGCCAGGGGCGGCTACACCTTC
CASRPQGARGGYTF
>-|-|TRBV7-9|TRBJ1-1
TGTGCCAGCAGCGTTAGACAAATTGAAGCTTTCTTT
CASSVRQIEAFF
>TRBD1|-|TRBV27|TRBJ1-1
TGTGCCAGCAGCCCCAGGGGGCTGGCGGAAGCTTTCTTT
CASSPRGLAEAFF
>TRBD2|-|TRBV5-1|TRBJ2-5
TGCGCCAGCAGCCTGGGGATAGCGGGGACAGAGACCCAGTACTTC
CASSLGIAGTETQYF
>TRBD1|-|TRBV5-1|TRBJ1-1
TGCGCCAGCAAGACCGGGACAGGGGGCGGAAGGGTGAACACTGAAGCTTTCTTT
CASKTGTGGGRVNTEAFF
>TRBD1|-|TRBV5-1|TRBJ1-1
TGCGCCAGCAGCAACACGGGACAGGTTGAAGCTTTCTTT
CASSNTGQVEAFF
>-|-|TRBV6-1|TRBJ2-3
TGTGCCAGCAGTGAAACGGCAGATACGCAGTATTTT
CASSETADTQYF
>-|-|TRBV5-8|TRBJ2-2
TGTGCCAGCAGCTTGTCATCCCTCGGGGCCGGGGAGCTGTTTTTT
CASSLSSLGAGELFF